This T cell receptor (beta chain) comes out of a study of T cell responses to AZD1222 COVID-19 vaccine. Study-level results: As reported, nearly half of all spike-specific TCRs target variant regions that are unmutated.

Investigators merged groups given second doses at roughly 4 or roughly 12 weeks. CDR1 LNHDA and CDR2 SQIVND come from the germline V gene (reference sequence). CDR3 length: 12 residues. Trimming took off 6 bases at V and 4 bases at J, with 7 bases between the two ends. TCRdb's copy holds only in-frame clones and misses some; the assay was immunoSEQ multiplex PCR. The sample consists of roughly 100,000 clones, more than 70% of them appearing once. Comments on this clone: Its antigen is undetermined.

The receptor was derived from an adult who received the AZD1222 COVID-19 vaccine. This chain uses TRBV19 with TRBJ2-1, with D tentatively TRBD2 (5 bases). The starting material was peripheral blood, obtained 28 days after the second AZD1222 dose. In DNA form, the CDR3 reads TGTGCCAGTAGAGAGGGTTACAATGAGCAGTTCTTC. It specifies CASREGYNEQFF. The variable domain in full, completed from reference TRBV19 and TRBJ2-1, reads DGGITQSPKYLFRKEGQNVTLSCEQNLNHDAMYWYRQDPGQGLRLIYYSQIVNDFQKGDIAEGYSVSREKKESFPLTVTSAQKNPTAFYLCASREGYNEQFFGPGTRLTVL.